This TCR beta chain was captured by sequencing in a study of graft-versus-host responses after intestinal transplantation. Across the whole study: Each transplant was multivisceral, liver-intestinal, or isolated intestinal. Tacrolimus and steroids were given for 2 to 3 years to all recipients after anti-thymocyte globulin induction. Regarding the study as a whole: Maximum circulating GvH clone levels tracked with early post-transplant HvG decreases. Where graft-donor T cell macrochimerism was present, patients had high graft-versus-host to host-versus-graft clonal ratios in allografts.

Comment on this clone: Its antigen is not known.

Measured with immunoSEQ multiplex PCR; TCRdb has only the in-frame clones, and not every one. The table records some 110,000 clones, approximately 93% of them present only once. Here the sequenced sample was unstimulated CD8+ T cells sorted from spleen or lymph node cells, taken before transplant. This TCR came from a human donor who was the organ donor for an intestinal transplant.

As DNA, the CDR3 is TGTGCCAGTATTGGGACGACTGAAGCTTTCTTT. Translating gives CASIGTTEAFF. The chain links TRBV19 to TRBJ1-1; tentatively, D is TRBD1 (5 bases). The germline V and J ends were trimmed by 7 bases and 5 bases, with 8 bases remaining between them. The CDR3 spans 11 residues. CDR1 LNHDA and CDR2 SQIVND come from the germline V gene (reference sequence).